This T cell receptor beta chain was found in a study of T cells in Graves' hyperthyroidism and ophthalmopathy. Uncontrolled infection, other autoimmune disease, pregnancy or lactation led to exclusion. Thyroid ultrasound, orbital computed tomography, clinical symptoms, and serum thyroxine and TRAb underpinned diagnoses. PBMCs stemmed from more than 7.5 ml fresh peripheral blood. Trimming pared 3 bases from V and 4 bases from J, leaving 14 bases between. The CDR3 sequence is 15 residues long. The germline gives CDR1 LGHNA, CDR2 YNFKEQ. TCR beta CDR3 regions were amplified from RNA. The TCR CDR3 was amplified in a first-round RT-PCR using the HTBI primer set. One entry per CDR3 protein results from TCRdb running MiXCR on the multiplex PCR reads. The sample lists under 300,000 distinct CDR3 sequences, roughly 14% seen once, with about 14% in the top ten.

The chain combines TRBV4-2 with TRBJ2-3, with D perhaps TRBD1 (6 bases). Sequenced sample: blood. The clonotype originates from a middle-aged woman with Graves' hyperthyroidism that later progressed to Graves' ophthalmopathy. Written as DNA, the CDR3 is TGTGCCAGCAGCCACCGGGACAACCCCGCAGATACGCAGTATTTT. Translation: CASSHRDNPADTQYF.